This TCR beta chain was recorded in a study of identical twins. This clonotype was picked up a small number of times. From the 5' RACE reads, TCRdb called clonotypes with MiXCR, one entry per CDR3 protein. The sample yields a few hundred thousand distinct CDR3 sequences, just under 9.5% seen once. CDR3 length equals 14 residues. V was cut by 0 bases and J by 4 bases, with 10 bases left in between. CDR1 and CDR2 (germline): SGDLS, YYNGEE. Another study also made use of these data, one on yellow fever vaccine responses in identical twins.

This TCR was recovered from a woman between 18 and 30 years old in good health. The chain uses TRBV9 and TRBJ1-1, with D tentatively TRBD1 (6 bases). The sequenced sample was CD8+ T cells sorted from blood. Here the CDR3 DNA reads TGTGCCAGCAGCGTAGCAGGGGCCAGCACTGAAGCTTTCTTT. This translates into CASSVAGASTEAFF.